A single sample gave rise to the 3 T cell receptor beta chains below, sequenced in a study of blood T cell repertoires in COVID-19. Only in-frame clones appear in the TCRdb table, and some are missing; sequencing was by immunoSEQ multiplex PCR. The sample shows over 120,000 clones, just under 85% of them seen only once. Sequencing input: peripheral blood. These receptors originate from an elderly woman with acute or convalescent COVID-19.

This chain links TRBV7-9 with TRBJ1-1; possible D gene TRBD1, 6 bases. Deletions cut 3 bases from V and 2 bases from J, with 13 bases between. CDR3 length: 15 residues. Germline V gives CDR1 SEHNR, CDR2 FQNEAQ (reference sequence). The CDR3 protein is CASSFGQTINTEAFF. As DNA, the CDR3 is TGTGCCAGCAGCTTTGGACAGACTATCAACACTGAAGCTTTCTTT.

The chain combines TRBV29-1 with TRBJ1-4; TRBD1 might be the D (5 bases). Trimming took 3 bases from V and 12 from J, leaving 17 bases between them. Germline CDR1 is SQVTM and CDR2 is ANQGSEA. This CDR3 spans 13 amino acids. The CDR3 DNA reads as TGCAGCGTTGAGCAAGGGGCGGTGAGCGAACTGTTTTTT. Translation gives CSVEQGAVSELFF.

The V gene is TRBV5-5, the J gene TRBJ2-5; D perhaps matches TRBD1 (6 bases). V was cut by 4 bases and J by 2 bases, with 12 bases left in between. This CDR3 has 14 amino acids. CDR1 is SGHKS, CDR2 YYEKEE, per germline (reference sequence). CDR3 loop: CASSPGQRQETQYF. CDR3 coding DNA: TGTGCCAGCAGCCCGGGACAAAGACAAGAGACCCAGTACTTC.